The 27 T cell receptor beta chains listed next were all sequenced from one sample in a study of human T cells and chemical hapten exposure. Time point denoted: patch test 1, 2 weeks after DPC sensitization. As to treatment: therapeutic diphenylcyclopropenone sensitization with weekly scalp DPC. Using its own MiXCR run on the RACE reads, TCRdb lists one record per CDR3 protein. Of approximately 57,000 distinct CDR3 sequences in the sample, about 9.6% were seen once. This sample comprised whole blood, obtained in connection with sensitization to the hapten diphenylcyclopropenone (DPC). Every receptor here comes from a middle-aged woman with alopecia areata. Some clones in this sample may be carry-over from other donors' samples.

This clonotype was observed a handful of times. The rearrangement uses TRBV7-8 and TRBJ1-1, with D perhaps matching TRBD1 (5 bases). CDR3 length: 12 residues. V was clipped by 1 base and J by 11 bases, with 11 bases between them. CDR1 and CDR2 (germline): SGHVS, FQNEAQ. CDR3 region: CASSLVSSGAFF. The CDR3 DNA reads TGTGCCAGCAGCTTAGTGTCCTCAGGGGCTTTCTTT.

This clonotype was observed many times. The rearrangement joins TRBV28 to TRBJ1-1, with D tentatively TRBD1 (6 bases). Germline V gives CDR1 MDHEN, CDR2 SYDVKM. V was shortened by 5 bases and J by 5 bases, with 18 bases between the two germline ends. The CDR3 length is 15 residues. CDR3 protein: CASSIPQGRETEAFF. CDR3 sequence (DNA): TGTGCCAGCAGTATCCCCCAGGGGCGGGAAACTGAAGCTTTCTTT. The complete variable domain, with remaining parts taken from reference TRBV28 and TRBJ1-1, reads DVKVTQSSRYLVKRTGEKVFLECVQDMDHENMFWYRQDPGLGLRLIYFSYDVKMKEKGDIPEGYSVSREKKERFSLILESASTNQTSMYLCASSIPQGRETEAFFGQGTRLTVV.

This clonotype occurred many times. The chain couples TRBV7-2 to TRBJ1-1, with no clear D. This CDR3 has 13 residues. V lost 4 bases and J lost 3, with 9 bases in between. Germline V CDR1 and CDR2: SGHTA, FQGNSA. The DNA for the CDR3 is TGTGCCAGCAGCTCTCAAGGGTACACTGAAGCTTTCTTT. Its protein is CASSSQGYTEAFF.

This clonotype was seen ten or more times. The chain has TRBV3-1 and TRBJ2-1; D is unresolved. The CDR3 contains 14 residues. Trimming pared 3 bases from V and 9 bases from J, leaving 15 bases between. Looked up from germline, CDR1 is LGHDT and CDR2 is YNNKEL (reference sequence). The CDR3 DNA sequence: TGTGCCAGCAGCCAGGACGTTGATTTGGGTGAGCAGTTCTTC. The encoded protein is CASSQDVDLGEQFF.

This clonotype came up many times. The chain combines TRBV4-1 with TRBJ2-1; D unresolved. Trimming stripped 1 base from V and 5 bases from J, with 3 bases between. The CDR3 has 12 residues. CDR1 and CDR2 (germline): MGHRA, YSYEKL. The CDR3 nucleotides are TGCGCCAGCAGCCAAGGTCACAATGAGCAGTTCTTC. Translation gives CASSQGHNEQFF.

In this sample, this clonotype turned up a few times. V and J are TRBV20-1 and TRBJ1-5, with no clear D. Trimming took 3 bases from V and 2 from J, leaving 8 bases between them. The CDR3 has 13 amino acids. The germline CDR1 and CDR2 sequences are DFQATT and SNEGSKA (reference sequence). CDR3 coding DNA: TGCAGTGCTAGTATCTGGGGCAATCAGCCCCAGCATTTT. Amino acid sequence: CSASIWGNQPQHF.

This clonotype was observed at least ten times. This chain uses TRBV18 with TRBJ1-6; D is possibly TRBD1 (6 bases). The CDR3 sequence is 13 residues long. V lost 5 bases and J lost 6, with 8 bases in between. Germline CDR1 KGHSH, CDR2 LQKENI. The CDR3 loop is CASSSDSNSPLHF. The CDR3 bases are TGTGCCAGCTCATCGGACAGTAATTCACCCCTCCACTTT.

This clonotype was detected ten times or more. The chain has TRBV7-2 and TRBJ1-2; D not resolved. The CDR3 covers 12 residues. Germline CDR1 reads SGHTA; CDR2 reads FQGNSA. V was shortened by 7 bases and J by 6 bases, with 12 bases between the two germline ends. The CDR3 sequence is CASTFPGNGYTF. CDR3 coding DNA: TGTGCCAGCACCTTCCCGGGGAATGGCTACACCTTC.

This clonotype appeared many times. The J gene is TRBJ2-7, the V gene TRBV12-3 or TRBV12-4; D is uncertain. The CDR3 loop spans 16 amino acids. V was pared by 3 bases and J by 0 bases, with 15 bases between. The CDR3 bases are TGTGCCAGCAGTTTGCTCGGAAGCAAGAGCTCCTACGAGCAGTACTTC. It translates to CASSLLGSKSSYEQYF.

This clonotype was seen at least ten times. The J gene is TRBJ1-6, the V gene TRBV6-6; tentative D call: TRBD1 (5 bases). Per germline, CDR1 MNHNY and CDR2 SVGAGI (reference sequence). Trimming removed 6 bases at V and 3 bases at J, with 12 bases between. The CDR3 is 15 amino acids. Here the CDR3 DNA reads TGTGCCAGCAGGCGAGACAGCAACTATAATTCACCCCTCCACTTT. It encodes CASRRDSNYNSPLHF.

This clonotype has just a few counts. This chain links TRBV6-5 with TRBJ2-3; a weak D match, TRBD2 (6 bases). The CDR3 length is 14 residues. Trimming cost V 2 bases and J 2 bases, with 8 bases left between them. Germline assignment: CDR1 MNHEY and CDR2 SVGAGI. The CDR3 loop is CASSYGGITDTQYF. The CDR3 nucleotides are TGTGCCAGCAGTTACGGGGGGATCACAGATACGCAGTATTTT.

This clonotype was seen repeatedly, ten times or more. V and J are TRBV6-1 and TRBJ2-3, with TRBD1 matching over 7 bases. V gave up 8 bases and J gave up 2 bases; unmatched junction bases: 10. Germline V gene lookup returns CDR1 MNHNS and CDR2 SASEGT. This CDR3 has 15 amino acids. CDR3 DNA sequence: TGTGCCAGCTCTGAGAGGGGGCTATACACAGATACGCAGTATTTT. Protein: CASSERGLYTDTQYF.

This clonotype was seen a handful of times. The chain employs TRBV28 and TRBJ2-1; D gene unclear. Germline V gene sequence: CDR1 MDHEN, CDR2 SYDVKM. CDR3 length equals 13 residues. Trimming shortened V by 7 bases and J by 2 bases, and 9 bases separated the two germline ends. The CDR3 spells CASTLPPYNEQFF. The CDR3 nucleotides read TGTGCCAGCACCCTTCCCCCCTACAATGAGCAGTTCTTC.

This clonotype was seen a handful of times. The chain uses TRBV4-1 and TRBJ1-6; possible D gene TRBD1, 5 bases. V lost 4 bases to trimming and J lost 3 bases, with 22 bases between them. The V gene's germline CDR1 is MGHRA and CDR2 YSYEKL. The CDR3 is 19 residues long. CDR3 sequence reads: CASSLPRVGGTNYNSPLHF. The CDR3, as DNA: TGCGCCAGCAGCCTCCCCCGGGTGGGAGGGACTAACTATAATTCACCCCTCCACTTT.

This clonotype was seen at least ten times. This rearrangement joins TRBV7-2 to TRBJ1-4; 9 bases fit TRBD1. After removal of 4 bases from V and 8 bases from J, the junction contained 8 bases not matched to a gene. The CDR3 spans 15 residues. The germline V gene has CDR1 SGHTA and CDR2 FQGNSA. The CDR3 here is CASSYGDRAEEKLFF. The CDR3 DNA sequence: TGTGCCAGCAGCTATGGGGACAGGGCTGAGGAAAAACTGTTTTTT.

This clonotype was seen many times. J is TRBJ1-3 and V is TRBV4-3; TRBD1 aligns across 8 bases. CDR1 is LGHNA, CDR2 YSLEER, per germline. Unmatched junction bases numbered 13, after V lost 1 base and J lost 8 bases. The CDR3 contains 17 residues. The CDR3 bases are TGCGCCAGCAGCCAAGTTTTCTCTCAGGGGGCGGGAGACACCATATATTTT. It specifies CASSQVFSQGAGDTIYF.

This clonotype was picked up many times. The CDR3 reads CSVEWAGNPNTEAFF. CDR3 nucleotides: TGCAGCGTTGAATGGGCCGGGAACCCGAACACTGAAGCTTTCTTT. V usage is TRBV29-1 and J usage is TRBJ1-1, with no clear D. Germline CDR1 SQVTM, CDR2 ANQGSEA. The CDR3 totals 15 residues. V lost 2 bases and J 1 base, leaving 14 bases between the germline ends.

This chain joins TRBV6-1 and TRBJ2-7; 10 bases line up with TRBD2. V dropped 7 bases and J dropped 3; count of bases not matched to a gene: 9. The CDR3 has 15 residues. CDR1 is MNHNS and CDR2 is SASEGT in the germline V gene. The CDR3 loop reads CASIEALAGVYEQYF. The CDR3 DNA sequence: TGTGCCAGCATCGAAGCCCTAGCGGGGGTCTACGAGCAGTACTTC.

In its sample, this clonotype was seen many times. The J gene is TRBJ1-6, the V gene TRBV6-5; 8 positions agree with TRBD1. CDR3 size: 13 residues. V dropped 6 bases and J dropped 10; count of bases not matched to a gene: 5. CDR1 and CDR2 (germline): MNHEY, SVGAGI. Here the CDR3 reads CASRRQGSSPLHF. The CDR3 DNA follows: TGTGCCAGCAGGAGACAGGGGTCCTCACCCCTCCACTTT.

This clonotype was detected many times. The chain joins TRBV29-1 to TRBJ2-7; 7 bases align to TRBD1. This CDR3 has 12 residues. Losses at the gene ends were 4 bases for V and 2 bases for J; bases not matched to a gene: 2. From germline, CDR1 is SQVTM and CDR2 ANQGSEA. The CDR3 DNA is TGCAGCGTTGGACAGGGTACCTACGAGCAGTACTTC. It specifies CSVGQGTYEQYF.

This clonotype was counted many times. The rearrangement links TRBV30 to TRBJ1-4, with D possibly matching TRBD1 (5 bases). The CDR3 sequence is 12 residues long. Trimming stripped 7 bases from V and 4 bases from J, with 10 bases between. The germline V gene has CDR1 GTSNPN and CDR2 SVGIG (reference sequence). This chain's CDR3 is CALGHNNEKLFF. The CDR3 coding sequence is TGTGCCTTAGGACATAATAATGAAAAACTGTTTTTT. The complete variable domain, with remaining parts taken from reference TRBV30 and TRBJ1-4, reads SQTIHQWPATLVQPVGSPLSLECTVEGTSNPNLYWYRQAAGRGLQLLFYSVGIGQISSEVPQNLSASRPQDRQFILSSKKLLLSDSGFYLCALGHNNEKLFFGSGTQLSVL.

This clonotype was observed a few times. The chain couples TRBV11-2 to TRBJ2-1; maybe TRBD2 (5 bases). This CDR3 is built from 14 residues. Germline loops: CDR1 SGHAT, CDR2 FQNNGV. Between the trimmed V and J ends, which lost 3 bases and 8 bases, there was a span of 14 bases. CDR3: CASSLDFVGHEQFF. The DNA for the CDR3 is TGTGCCAGCAGCTTGGACTTCGTGGGCCATGAGCAGTTCTTC. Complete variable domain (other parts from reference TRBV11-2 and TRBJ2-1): EAGVAQSPRYKIIEKRQSVAFWCNPISGHATLYWYQQILGQGPKLLIQFQNNGVVDDSQLPKDRFSAERLKGVDSTLKIQPAKLEDSAVYLCASSLDFVGHEQFFGPGTRLTVL.

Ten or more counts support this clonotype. CDR3 DNA: TGTGCCAGCAGCTCGTCCCTGGTCTCTGGCTACACCTTC. Its protein product is CASSSSLVSGYTF. This sequence joins TRBV13 and TRBJ1-2; D is unresolved. CDR1 and CDR2 (germline): PRHDT, FYEKMQ (reference sequence). The CDR3 runs to 13 residues. V was pared by 4 bases and J by 7 bases, with 13 bases between. Full variable domain (remainder filled in from reference TRBV13 and TRBJ1-2): AAGVIQSPRHLIKEKRETATLKCYPIPRHDTVYWYQQGPGQDPQFLISFYEKMQSDKGSIPDRFSAQQFSDYHSELNMSSLELGDSALYFCASSSSLVSGYTFGSGTRLTVV.

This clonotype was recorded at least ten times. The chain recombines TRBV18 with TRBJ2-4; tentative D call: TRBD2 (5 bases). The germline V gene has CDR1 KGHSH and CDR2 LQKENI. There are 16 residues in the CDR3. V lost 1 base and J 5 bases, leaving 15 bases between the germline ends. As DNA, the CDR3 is TGTGCCAGCTCACCACTGCCCAGGACTTCCCAAAACATTCAGTACTTC. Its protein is CASSPLPRTSQNIQYF. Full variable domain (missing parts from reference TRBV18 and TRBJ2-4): NAGVMQNPRHLVRRRGQEARLRCSPMKGHSHVYWYRQLPEEGLKFMVYLQKENIIDESGMPKERFSAEFPKEGPSILRIQQVVRGDSAAYFCASSPLPRTSQNIQYFGAGTRLSVL.

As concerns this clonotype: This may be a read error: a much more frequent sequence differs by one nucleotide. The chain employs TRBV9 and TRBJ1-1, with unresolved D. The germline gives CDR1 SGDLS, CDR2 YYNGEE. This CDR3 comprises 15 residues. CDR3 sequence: CASSPRPTGDTEGFF. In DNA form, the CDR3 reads TGTGCCAGCAGCCCCCGCCCCACGGGAGACACTGAAGGTTTCTTT.

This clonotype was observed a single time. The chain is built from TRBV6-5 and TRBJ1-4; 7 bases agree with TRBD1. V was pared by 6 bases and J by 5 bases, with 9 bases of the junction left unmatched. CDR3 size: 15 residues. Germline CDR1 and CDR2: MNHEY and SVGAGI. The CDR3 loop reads CASRYRQGQNEKLFF. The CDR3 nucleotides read TGTGCCAGCAGATACCGACAGGGTCAGAATGAAAAACTGTTTTTT.

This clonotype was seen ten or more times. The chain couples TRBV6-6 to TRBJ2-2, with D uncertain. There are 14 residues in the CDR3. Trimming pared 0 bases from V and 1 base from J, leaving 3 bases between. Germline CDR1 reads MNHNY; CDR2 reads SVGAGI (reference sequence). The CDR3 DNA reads TGTGCCAGCAGTTACTCTGAGAACACCGGGGAGCTGTTTTTT. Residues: CASSYSENTGELFF.